This TCR beta chain was found in a study of CDR3 diversity in severe acne. The CDR3 is 13 residues long. The V gene lost 11 bases and the J gene lost 4 bases, with 17 bases spanning the gap. The germline gives CDR1 ENHRY, CDR2 SYGVKD. TCRdb ran MiXCR on the PCR reads and lists one entry per CDR3 protein. Of fewer than 100,000 distinct CDR3 sequences listed, 45% to 55% were seen once; the top ten hold approximately 15%. Material for sequencing was blood. The chain couples TRBV10-3 to TRBJ1-1; perhaps TRBD1 as D (6 bases). The source is a male donor in good health, without acne. The CDR3 sequence: CASRGRESTEAFF. The DNA of the CDR3 is TGTGCCTCGAGGGGGAGAGAGAGCACTGAAGCTTTCTTT.